Here is one T cell receptor beta chain with its context. The antigen is not known. The V end lost 0 bases, the J end lost 2 bases, and 4 bases lay between the germline ends. Germline CDR1 LNHNV, CDR2 YYDKDF (reference sequence). The CDR3 sequence is 13 residues long. Amplification of TCR beta used genomic DNA extracted from peripheral blood. These data belong to a study of T cell repertoires in aging, cancer and after chemotherapy. Background on the study: Pre- and post-chemotherapy samples were paired from chronic lymphocytic leukemia patients treated with fludarabine- or bendamustine-based regimens. The full dataset contained several million TCR reads. Findings and caveats of the study: Healthy donors lost TCR diversity with age mainly through richness, cancer patients through richness and evenness. These repertoire data do not allow conclusions about immunological memory after chemotherapy.

Multiplex touch-down PCR with TRB-A/B primers amplified rearranged V-D-J TRB sequences. TCRdb redid the calling of the multiplex PCR reads with MiXCR, one entry per CDR3 protein. The sample lists more than 1,300 distinct CDR3 sequences; 45% to 50% were seen once. This clonotype was obtained from a human donor with a blood cancer. Sequencing was performed on blood. The chain links TRBV15 to TRBJ1-2, with unresolved D. The CDR3 sequence is CATSRDRNYGYTF. CDR3 DNA sequence: TGTGCCACCAGCAGAGACAGGAACTATGGCTACACCTTC.